These 5 T cell receptor beta chains share one sample of origin, sequenced in a study of cytomegalovirus exposure and HLA in healthy donors. Primers for the PCR totalled 60 Vbeta and 13 Jbeta. Clones were read by immunoSEQ multiplex PCR, and TCRdb kept only the in-frame ones, dropping some. In all, the sample yields approximately 150,000 clones. The sample comprised PBMCs. All receptors come from a woman aged 18-29 years in good health and CMV-seronegative.

The V and J genes are TRBV11-1 and TRBJ2-1; 7 nucleotides match TRBD2. The CDR3 runs to 16 residues. In germline, CDR1 is SGHAT, CDR2 FQDESV (reference sequence). The junction had 6 bases not matched to a gene; V was cut back by 3 bases and J by 1 base. The CDR3 here is CASSLGTTMSYNEQFF. The CDR3 nucleotides are TGTGCCAGCAGCTTGGGGACTACCATGTCCTACAATGAGCAGTTCTTC.

The chain couples TRBV4-2 to TRBJ2-3; the match to TRBD2 covers 10 bases. V lost 0 bases, J lost 2 bases, and 8 bases stayed unmatched. The CDR3 has 18 amino acids. CDR1 is LGHNA and CDR2 is YNFKEQ in the germline V gene. Here the CDR3 reads CASSQDRLAGAFTDTQYF. CDR3 coding DNA: TGTGCCAGCAGCCAAGATCGGCTAGCGGGAGCCTTCACAGATACGCAGTATTTT.

The rearrangement joins TRBV5-4 to TRBJ2-1; TRBD1 agrees at 10 bases. V dropped 3 bases and J dropped 8; count of bases not matched to a gene: 5. CDR1 is SGHNT, CDR2 YYREEE, per germline (reference sequence). This CDR3 region has 14 residues. The CDR3 DNA follows: TGTGCCAGCAGCTCGTCCGGGACAGGGGATGAGCAGTTCTTC. Encoded protein: CASSSSGTGDEQFF.

The rearrangement uses TRBV6-1 and TRBJ1-3, with no clear D. The CDR3 covers 17 residues. Germline assignment: CDR1 MNHNS and CDR2 SASEGT. V gave up 2 bases and J gave up 0 bases, with 14 bases separating them. The CDR3 DNA follows: TGTGCCAGCAGTGAAACGGCAGGAAGATTCTCTGGAAACACCATATATTTT. Protein: CASSETAGRFSGNTIYF.

The DNA of the CDR3 is TGTGCCAGTAATCATGAAACTCAGAGGAAGGCGGCTTTCTTT. Its translation: CASNHETQRKAAFF. The chain joins TRBV6-1 to TRBJ1-1; D gene unclear. Germline CDR1 reads MNHNS; CDR2 reads SASEGT. This CDR3 has 14 amino acids. With 9 bases removed from V and 11 bases from J, the gap between germline ends came to 25 bases.